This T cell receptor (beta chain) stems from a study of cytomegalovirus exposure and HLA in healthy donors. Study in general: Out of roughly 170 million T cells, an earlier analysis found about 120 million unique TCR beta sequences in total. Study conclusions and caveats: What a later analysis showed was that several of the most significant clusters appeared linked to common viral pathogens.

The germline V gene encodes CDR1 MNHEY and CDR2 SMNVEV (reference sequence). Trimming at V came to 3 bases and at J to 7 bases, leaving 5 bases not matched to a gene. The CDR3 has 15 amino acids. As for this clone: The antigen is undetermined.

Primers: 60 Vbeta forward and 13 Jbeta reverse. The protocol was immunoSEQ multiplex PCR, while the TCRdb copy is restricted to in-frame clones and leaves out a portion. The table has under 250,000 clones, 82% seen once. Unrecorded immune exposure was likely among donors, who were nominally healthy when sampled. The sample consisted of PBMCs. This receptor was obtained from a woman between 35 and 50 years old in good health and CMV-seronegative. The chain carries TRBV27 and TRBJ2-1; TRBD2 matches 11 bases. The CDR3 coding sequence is TGTGCCAGCAGTTTGGGTCTAGCGGGAGGAAATGAGCAGTTCTTC. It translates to CASSLGLAGGNEQFF.